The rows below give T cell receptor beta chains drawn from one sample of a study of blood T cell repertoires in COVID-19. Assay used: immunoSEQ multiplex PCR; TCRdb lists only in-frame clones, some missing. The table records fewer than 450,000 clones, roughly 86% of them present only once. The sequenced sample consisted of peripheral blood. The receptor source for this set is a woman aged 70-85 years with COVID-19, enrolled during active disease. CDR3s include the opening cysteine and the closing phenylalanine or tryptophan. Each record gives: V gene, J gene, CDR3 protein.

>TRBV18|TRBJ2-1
CASSPSSGSSYNEQFF
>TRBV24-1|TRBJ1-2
CATAPMDREVNYGYTF
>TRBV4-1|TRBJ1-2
CASSQAPPLYGYTF
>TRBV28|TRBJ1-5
CASSLYRDRGHGRSNQPQHF
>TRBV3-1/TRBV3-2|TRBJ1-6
CASSPTRGGPLHF
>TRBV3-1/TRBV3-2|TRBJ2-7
CASSQDKRGSPYEQYF
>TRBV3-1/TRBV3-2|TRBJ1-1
CASSQEAGGMNTEAFF
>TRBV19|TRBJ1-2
CASSRLLTGGYGYTF
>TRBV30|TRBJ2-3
CAWDIWTADGTDTQYF
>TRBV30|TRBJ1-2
CAWSVQNTLLYGYTF
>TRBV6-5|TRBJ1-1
CASSQSGGTEAFF
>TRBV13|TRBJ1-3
CASSFTGSGNTIYF
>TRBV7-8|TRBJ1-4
CASSRRQGATNEKLFF
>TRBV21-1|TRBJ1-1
CASIPAAGVSEAFF
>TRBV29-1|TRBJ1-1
CSVSRDMNTEAFF
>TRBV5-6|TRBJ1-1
CASSFSVNTEAFF
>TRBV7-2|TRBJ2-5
CASSWGRQETQYF
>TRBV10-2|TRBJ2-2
CASSAGVAGELFF
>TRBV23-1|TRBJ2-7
CASLPYEQYF
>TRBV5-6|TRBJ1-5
CASSLYLSNQPQHF
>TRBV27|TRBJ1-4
CASSSGTGLREKLFF
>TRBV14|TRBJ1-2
CASSQETASYGYTF
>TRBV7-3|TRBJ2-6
CASSLIDSSGANVLTF
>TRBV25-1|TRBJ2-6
CASSGRTGANVLTF
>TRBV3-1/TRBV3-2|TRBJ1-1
CASSQRREAFF
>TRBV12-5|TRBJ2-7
CASGLVGASGPIRYF
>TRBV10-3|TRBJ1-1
CAISRGSMNTEAFF
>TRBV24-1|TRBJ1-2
CATSDPADYGYTF
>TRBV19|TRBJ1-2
CASREGTLTNYGYTF
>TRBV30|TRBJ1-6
CAWTGQFNSPLHF
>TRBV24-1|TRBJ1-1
CATSDGDSEAFF
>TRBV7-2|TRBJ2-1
CASSLFWGVDEQFF
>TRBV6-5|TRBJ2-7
CASSVGQGLTYEQYF
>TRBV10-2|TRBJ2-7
CASSESKASGYYEQYF
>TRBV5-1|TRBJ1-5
CASSLAGTGMEPQHF
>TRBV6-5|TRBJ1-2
CASSRGGIGGGYTF
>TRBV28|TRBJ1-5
CASSFRGGSNQPQHF
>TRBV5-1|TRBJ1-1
CASGTQGNTEAFF
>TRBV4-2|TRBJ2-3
CASSQEVAGGRGADTQYF
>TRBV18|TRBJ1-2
CASSRQGAFDGYTF
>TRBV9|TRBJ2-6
CASSATVSGANVLTF
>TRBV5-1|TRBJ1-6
CASSLATGSQSPLHF
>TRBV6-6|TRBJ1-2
CASSYYGTAYGYTF
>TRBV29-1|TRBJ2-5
CSVGRDRGRGETQYF
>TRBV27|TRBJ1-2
CASSPRDSNYGYTF
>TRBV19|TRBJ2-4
CASSIPGLVKNIQYF
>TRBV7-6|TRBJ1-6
CASSLGAGDSPLHF
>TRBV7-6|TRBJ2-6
CASSLAASGAGANVLTF
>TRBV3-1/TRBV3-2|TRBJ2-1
CASSQDVPSGGACNEQFF
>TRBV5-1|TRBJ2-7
CASSLEGGSYEQYF
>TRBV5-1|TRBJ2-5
CASSGGPETQYF
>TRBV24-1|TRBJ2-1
CATSDKGSGQGGNEQFF
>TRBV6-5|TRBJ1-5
CASRGVSNQPQHF